The 6 T cell receptor beta chains below were found in one sample sequenced in a study of spatial heterogeneity in lung cancer. Via MiXCR, TCRdb re-called the 5' RACE reads, giving one row per CDR3 protein. In the table there are about 45,000 distinct CDR3 sequences, about 11% of which are singletons. This sample's time point: sample taken at primary tumor resection. Unsorted samples of tumor, nontumor lung or frozen PBMC had their whole RNA sequenced. Material: PBMCs, obtained at surgery. The receptor source for this set is a female donor with early-stage non-small cell lung cancer.

This clonotype was seen at least ten times. This chain connects TRBV6-6 to TRBJ2-7; no reliable D call. Per the germline V gene, CDR1 is MNHNY and CDR2 is SVGAGI (reference sequence). The V gene lost 6 bases and the J gene lost 2 bases, with 11 bases spanning the gap. This CDR3 has 13 amino acids. CDR3 coding DNA: TGTGCCAGCAGCCCGACCCTCGCCTACGAGCAGTACTTC. Protein: CASSPTLAYEQYF.

This clonotype was detected a few times. V is TRBV5-1 and J is TRBJ2-7; TRBD1 matches 9 bases. This CDR3 region has 13 residues. Germline values: CDR1 SGHRS, CDR2 YFSETQ. J was trimmed by 5 bases and V by 3 bases; bases with no gene match: 3. The CDR3 DNA sequence: TGCGCCAGCAGCTATCGACAGGGGGACGAGCAGTACTTC. It translates to CASSYRQGDEQYF.

In its sample, this clonotype was seen a few times. The gene calls are TRBV12-3 or TRBV12-4 and TRBJ1-5, with D hard to call. Trimming took off 2 bases at V and 9 bases at J, with 11 bases between the two ends. CDR3 length: 13 amino acids. The CDR3 loop reads CASSLQPGPPQHF. Written as DNA, the CDR3 is TGTGCCAGCAGTTTACAACCTGGTCCGCCCCAGCATTTT.

J is TRBJ2-3 and V is TRBV7-2; D perhaps matches TRBD2 (5 bases). Germline V lookup: CDR1 SGHTA, CDR2 FQGNSA. V lost 5 bases and J lost 4, with 13 bases in between. This CDR3 is 14 amino acids long. CDR3 amino acids: CASSETGSPDTQYF. The CDR3 DNA is TGTGCCAGCAGCGAGACGGGGAGTCCAGATACGCAGTATTTT.

The gene calls are TRBV2 and TRBJ2-4; TRBD1 aligns across 7 bases. V shed 5 bases and J 0 bases; nucleotides not matched to a gene: 4. The germline V gene has CDR1 SNHLY and CDR2 FYNNEI. The CDR3 is 15 residues long. CDR3 region: CASSHQGVAKNIQYF. The DNA of the CDR3 is TGTGCCAGCAGTCATCAGGGGGTAGCCAAAAACATTCAGTACTTC.

This clonotype was seen only a few times. CDR3 residues: CASSLRTEPIGTDTQYF. Here the CDR3 DNA reads TGTGCCAGCTCACTAAGGACGGAACCGATTGGTACAGATACGCAGTATTTT. V usage is TRBV18 and J usage is TRBJ2-3, with D unresolved. The germline CDR1 and CDR2 sequences are KGHSH and LQKENI. Trimming stripped 4 bases from V and 3 bases from J, with 20 bases between. The length of the CDR3 is 17 residues.